This TCR beta chain was profiled in a study of control samples from healthy donors and cancer patients. Losses at the gene ends were 3 bases for V and 5 bases for J; bases not matched to a gene: 2. CDR3 length: 13 amino acids. CDR1 LNHDA and CDR2 SQIVND come from the germline V gene (reference sequence). Using immunoSEQ multiplex PCR, the repertoire was profiled, and TCRdb retains in-frame clones only, with some absent. This table holds 120,000 or so clones, just over 90% found once. The material sequenced was blood. V and J are TRBV19 and TRBJ2-5; 8 bases map to TRBD2. The TCR was taken from a woman between 18 and 29 years old in good health. CDR3 nucleotides: TGTGCCAGTAGTATGACTAGCGCGGAGACCCAGTACTTC. Its protein is CASSMTSAETQYF.